This T cell receptor beta chain is drawn from a study of vaccination effects on CD4 cells after COVID-19. Study in general: Post-vaccine sampling occurred a median 72 days after the second dose. Study-level points and caveats: Cross-reactivity toward common cold coronaviruses was confined to only 1 of 255 vaccine-induced clones in healthy vaccinees.

Comments on this clone: Its specificity is not known.

Antigen-specific CD4+ T cells were expanded with viral peptide pools in the ViraFEST assay before sequencing. Once cultured for approximately ten days, the cells underwent separation to obtain CD4+ T cells. Everyone in the study got two shots of either the BNT162b2 or mRNA-1273 vaccine. TCRdb's table, derived via immunoSEQ multiplex PCR, lists solely in-frame clones and lacks some. The sample contains 30,000 to 35,000 clones, roughly four fifths of which appear only once. There are 15 residues in the CDR3. The germline CDR1 and CDR2 sequences are MNHNS and SASEGT. The V gene lost 0 bases and the J gene lost 7 bases, with 15 bases spanning the gap.

The receptor was isolated from a human donor who received a COVID-19 vaccine. Some clones in this sample may be carry-over from other donors' samples. The specimen was CD4+ T cells from PBMCs cultured with HCoV-NL63 spike peptides, collected after COVID-19 vaccination. The chain links TRBV6-1 to TRBJ1-2; possible D gene TRBD1, 5 bases. The CDR3 is CASSEALRGEFGYTF. The DNA of the CDR3 is TGTGCCAGCAGTGAAGCGCTTCGGGGGGAATTTGGCTACACCTTC.